The rows below give T cell receptor beta chains drawn from one sample of a study of cytomegalovirus exposure and HLA in healthy donors. Assay: immunoSEQ multiplex PCR; the TCRdb copy retains only in-frame clones and omits some. The table shows about 160,000 clones, with 80% occurring only once. Sequencing used PBMCs. These receptors came from a man between 25 and 39 years old in good health and CMV-seronegative. Both conserved end residues are part of each CDR3. D genes are given only for firm matches. A row's size may be missing; if present it is once, few, many or a size class.

abundance: -
len: 13
j_gene: TRBJ1-1
d_gene: -
v_gene: TRBV7-2
CDR3nt: TGTGCCAGCAGCTTGTCAGGGTTCACTGAAGCTTTCTTT
CDR3aa: CASSLSGFTEAFF

abundance: -
len: 15
j_gene: TRBJ1-4
d_gene: TRBD1
v_gene: TRBV5-1
CDR3nt: TGCGCCAGCAGCCCTGGACAGGGGCCGAATGAAAAACTGTTTTTT
CDR3aa: CASSPGQGPNEKLFF

abundance: -
len: 17
j_gene: TRBJ2-2
d_gene: TRBD1
v_gene: TRBV15
CDR3nt: TGTGCCACCAGCAGAGGGACAGGCTTTGGGAACACCGGGGAGCTGTTTTTT
CDR3aa: CATSRGTGFGNTGELFF

abundance: -
len: 15
j_gene: TRBJ2-7
d_gene: -
v_gene: TRBV27
CDR3nt: TGTGCCAGCAGTTTATCGACCCAGGGCGCCTACGAGCAGTACTTC
CDR3aa: CASSLSTQGAYEQYF

abundance: -
len: 15
j_gene: TRBJ1-4
d_gene: TRBD1
v_gene: TRBV19
CDR3nt: TGTGCCAGTAGTCCAGGGGGCGAGGCTAATGAAAAACTGTTTTTT
CDR3aa: CASSPGGEANEKLFF

abundance: -
len: 17
j_gene: TRBJ2-1
d_gene: -
v_gene: TRBV6-4
CDR3nt: TGTGCCAGCAATGACCGAGTCACCCTAGGAGCCTACAATGAGCAGTTCTTC
CDR3aa: CASNDRVTLGAYNEQFF

abundance: -
len: 14
j_gene: TRBJ1-2
d_gene: -
v_gene: TRBV2
CDR3nt: TGTGCCAGCATCCGGGGAGGTTCTAACTATGGCTACACCTTC
CDR3aa: CASIRGGSNYGYTF

abundance: -
len: 14
j_gene: TRBJ2-2
d_gene: TRBD2
v_gene: TRBV5-4
CDR3nt: TGTGCCAGCAGCTTGGGGACTAGCGGGGGGGAGCTGTTTTTT
CDR3aa: CASSLGTSGGELFF

abundance: -
len: 15
j_gene: TRBJ2-2
d_gene: -
v_gene: TRBV5-1
CDR3nt: TGCGCCAGCAGCTTGGCTGGGGCCGTGGGCGGGGAGCTGTTTTTT
CDR3aa: CASSLAGAVGGELFF

abundance: -
len: 15
j_gene: TRBJ1-6
d_gene: -
v_gene: TRBV30
CDR3nt: TGTGCCTGGACAAGGGACATTTCCTATAATTCACCCCTCCACTTT
CDR3aa: CAWTRDISYNSPLHF

abundance: -
len: 14
j_gene: TRBJ1-1
d_gene: -
v_gene: TRBV5-1
CDR3nt: TGCGCCAGCAGCTTGGCCGACAGGAACACTGAAGCTTTCTTT
CDR3aa: CASSLADRNTEAFF

abundance: few
len: 12
j_gene: TRBJ1-5
d_gene: -
v_gene: TRBV28
CDR3nt: TGTGCCACTCGGGACACCACCTGGCCCCAGCATTTT
CDR3aa: CATRDTTWPQHF

abundance: -
len: 12
j_gene: TRBJ1-1
d_gene: -
v_gene: TRBV7-2
CDR3nt: TGTGCCAGCACCTCGCAGGGTACTGAAGCTTTCTTT
CDR3aa: CASTSQGTEAFF

abundance: -
len: 16
j_gene: TRBJ1-1
d_gene: TRBD1
v_gene: TRBV9
CDR3nt: TGTGCCAGCAGCGCTAGCCGGACAGGGGGGGGGACTGAAGCTTTCTTT
CDR3aa: CASSASRTGGGTEAFF

abundance: -
len: 14
j_gene: TRBJ2-1
d_gene: TRBD2
v_gene: TRBV7-3
CDR3nt: TGTGCCAGCAGCACGGGACTAGCGGGGACCCAGCAGTTCTTC
CDR3aa: CASSTGLAGTQQFF

abundance: few
len: 15
j_gene: TRBJ1-1
d_gene: TRBD1
v_gene: TRBV19
CDR3nt: TGTGCCAGTAGTCCTCGACAGGGGAGGTATAGTGAAGCTTTCTTT
CDR3aa: CASSPRQGRYSEAFF

abundance: -
len: 15
j_gene: TRBJ2-5
d_gene: TRBD2
v_gene: TRBV9
CDR3nt: TGTGCCAGCAGCGGGAGCGGGGGGGCCGGGGAGACCCAGTACTTC
CDR3aa: CASSGSGGAGETQYF

abundance: -
len: 14
j_gene: TRBJ1-5
d_gene: -
v_gene: TRBV27
CDR3nt: TGTGCCAGCAGTCCATTACCTACAGATCAGCCCCAGCATTTT
CDR3aa: CASSPLPTDQPQHF

abundance: -
len: 16
j_gene: TRBJ1-3
d_gene: TRBD1
v_gene: TRBV7-9
CDR3nt: TGTGCCAGCAGCTCGCCGACAGGGGGTTTGAGAAACACCATATATTTT
CDR3aa: CASSSPTGGLRNTIYF

abundance: -
len: 14
j_gene: TRBJ2-1
d_gene: TRBD2
v_gene: TRBV27
CDR3nt: TGTGCCAGCAGTTTATCGGCTAGCGGGAGTCCTTCATTCTTC
CDR3aa: CASSLSASGSPSFF

abundance: few
len: 13
j_gene: TRBJ1-1
d_gene: -
v_gene: TRBV6-4
CDR3nt: TGTGCCAGCAGCACCCAACCCCAGACTGAAGCTTTCTTT
CDR3aa: CASSTQPQTEAFF

abundance: -
len: 14
j_gene: TRBJ2-7
d_gene: -
v_gene: TRBV6-5
CDR3nt: TGTGCCAGCAGCCCCCACAGGGCCACCTACGAGCAGTACTTC
CDR3aa: CASSPHRATYEQYF

abundance: -
len: 15
j_gene: TRBJ2-1
d_gene: TRBD2
v_gene: TRBV7-8
CDR3nt: TGTGCCAGCAGCTTAGGTTCCGGGAGGGGCAATGAGCAGTTCTTC
CDR3aa: CASSLGSGRGNEQFF

abundance: once
len: 15
j_gene: TRBJ1-2
d_gene: -
v_gene: TRBV4-3
CDR3nt: TGCGCCAGCAGCCAAGATCTTAACAGGCTCTATGGCTACACCTTC
CDR3aa: CASSQDLNRLYGYTF

abundance: -
len: 13
j_gene: TRBJ1-2
d_gene: TRBD1
v_gene: TRBV27
CDR3nt: TGTGCCAGCAGTCCGAGGGGGCTCTATGGCTACACCTTC
CDR3aa: CASSPRGLYGYTF

abundance: -
len: 14
j_gene: TRBJ2-7
d_gene: -
v_gene: TRBV2
CDR3nt: TGTGCCAGCAGCGTAAGACAGGCTGAGGGCTCGCAGTACTTC
CDR3aa: CASSVRQAEGSQYF

abundance: -
len: 14
j_gene: TRBJ1-1
d_gene: -
v_gene: TRBV6-6
CDR3nt: TGTGCCAGCAGATTACCCCACAGGAACACTGAAGCTTTCTTT
CDR3aa: CASRLPHRNTEAFF

abundance: -
len: 12
j_gene: TRBJ1-5
d_gene: -
v_gene: TRBV19
CDR3nt: TGTGCCGGGGGGGACGGCGGGCAGCCCCAGCATTTT
CDR3aa: CAGGDGGQPQHF

abundance: -
len: 16
j_gene: TRBJ2-7
d_gene: TRBD1
v_gene: TRBV5-4
CDR3nt: TGTGCCAGCAGCTCTCAAAGGGGGACAGGGGGCGACGAGCAGTACTTC
CDR3aa: CASSSQRGTGGDEQYF

abundance: once
len: 18
j_gene: TRBJ2-7
d_gene: TRBD2
v_gene: TRBV10-3
CDR3nt: TGTGCCATCAGTGAGCCGGGAGGAGCGGGAGAAGTAGGCTACGAGCAGTACTTC
CDR3aa: CAISEPGGAGEVGYEQYF

abundance: -
len: 16
j_gene: TRBJ2-2
d_gene: -
v_gene: TRBV19
CDR3nt: TGTGCCAGTAGCCCTCTGGCGGCTACGAACACCGGGGAGCTGTTTTTT
CDR3aa: CASSPLAATNTGELFF

abundance: -
len: 15
j_gene: TRBJ1-4
d_gene: -
v_gene: TRBV25-1
CDR3nt: TGTGCCAGCAGTGAATTTCGGGGAGGGGAGGAAAAACTGTTTTTT
CDR3aa: CASSEFRGGEEKLFF

abundance: -
len: 16
j_gene: TRBJ2-6
d_gene: -
v_gene: TRBV27
CDR3nt: TGTGCCAGCAGCCAGGACAGCTTCTCTGGGGCCAACGTCCTGACTTTC
CDR3aa: CASSQDSFSGANVLTF

abundance: -
len: 15
j_gene: TRBJ1-4
d_gene: -
v_gene: TRBV19
CDR3nt: TGTGCCAGTAGCGTCAGGGAAGCAACTAATGAAAAACTGTTTTTT
CDR3aa: CASSVREATNEKLFF